Shown below are 21 T cell receptor beta chains from a single sample sequenced in a study of blood T cell repertoires in COVID-19. Using immunoSEQ multiplex PCR, the repertoire was profiled, and TCRdb retains in-frame clones only, with some absent. The repertoire consists of some 98,000 clones, with around four fifths occurring once and the leading ten covering 8% to 13%. The material sequenced was peripheral blood. These receptors were taken from a man between 70 and 80 years old with acute or convalescent COVID-19.

The chain combines TRBV6-5 with TRBJ1-1, with D uncertain. CDR1 and CDR2 (germline): MNHEY, SVGAGI. With 6 bases removed from V and 1 base from J, the gap between germline ends came to 9 bases. This CDR3 has 13 residues. CDR3: CASSLRQNTEAFF. In DNA, the CDR3 is TGTGCCAGCAGCTTACGACAGAACACTGAAGCTTTCTTT.

This clone was observed at least ten times. This chain connects TRBV12-3 or TRBV12-4 to TRBJ1-5, with TRBD1 as a possible D gene (6 bases). V shed 7 bases and J shed 11 bases, with 15 bases lying between them. CDR3 length: 12 residues. CDR3 in DNA: TGTGCCAGCAAGGGGTTGGACAGAGCCCAGCATTTT. This translates into CASKGLDRAQHF.

The chain carries TRBV6-5 and TRBJ1-1; 7 bases line up with TRBD1. V was pared by 0 bases and J by 1 base, with 2 bases of the junction left unmatched. CDR1 is MNHEY and CDR2 is SVGAGI in the germline V gene. The CDR3 totals 15 residues. CDR3 in amino acids: CASSYSRTGNTEAFF. DNA for the CDR3: TGTGCCAGCAGTTACTCAAGGACAGGGAACACTGAAGCTTTCTTT.

In nucleotides, the CDR3 is TGTGCCAGTAGTACTCTCGGACAGACCAAACTGTATGGCTACACCTTC. It translates to CASSTLGQTKLYGYTF. This chain connects TRBV19 to TRBJ1-2; D is perhaps TRBD1 (6 bases). The CDR3 covers 16 residues. Looked up from germline, CDR1 is LNHDA and CDR2 is SQIVND (reference sequence). V was shortened by 4 bases and J by 5 bases, with 20 bases between the two germline ends.

This clone has only a few counts. This chain uses TRBV7-2 with TRBJ2-5; 8 positions match TRBD1. This CDR3 has 13 residues. Per the germline V gene, CDR1 is SGHTA and CDR2 is FQGNSA. Trimming cost V 5 bases and J 5 bases; bases outside gene matches: 4. The CDR3 sequence: CASSADRAETQYF. The CDR3 DNA is TGTGCCAGCAGCGCGGACAGGGCGGAGACCCAGTACTTC.

The chain links TRBV7-9 to TRBJ2-7, with a weak D call TRBD1 (6 bases). With 1 base removed from V and 2 bases from J, the gap between germline ends came to 18 bases. The CDR3 extends over 17 amino acids. Germline values: CDR1 SEHNR, CDR2 FQNEAQ (reference sequence). The CDR3 loop is CASSLDYRGTRTYEQYF. CDR3 in DNA: TGTGCCAGCAGCTTAGATTATAGGGGGACACGGACCTACGAGCAGTACTTC.

V gene TRBV6-2 or TRBV6-3 combines with J gene TRBJ2-3; 7 nucleotides align to TRBD2. CDR3 length: 14 amino acids. Germline V gene data show CDR1 as MNHEY and CDR2 as SVGEGT. Trimming cost V 3 bases and J 4 bases; bases outside gene matches: 4. CDR3 in DNA: TGTGCCAGCAGTTATAGCGGGCGATCAGATACGCAGTATTTT. Translated: CASSYSGRSDTQYF.

The chain carries TRBV6-2 or TRBV6-3 and TRBJ2-3; weak D call: TRBD1 (6 bases). The CDR3 runs to 14 residues. Trimming took off 5 bases at V and 5 bases at J, with 14 bases between the two ends. Germline V gives CDR1 MNHEY, CDR2 SVGEGT. CDR3 nucleotide sequence: TGTGCCAGCAGTAATAACAGGGTCCGAGATACGCAGTATTTT. Protein sequence: CASSNNRVRDTQYF.

CDR3 nucleotides: TGTGCCAGCAGCGACAGGGACCGCGATCGAGGGCAGCCCCAGCATTTT. This codes for CASSDRDRDRGQPQHF. The rearrangement joins TRBV5-8 to TRBJ1-5; 7 bases map to TRBD1. Germline V CDR1 and CDR2: SGHTS, YDEGEE. This CDR3 is built from 16 residues. With V trimmed by 4 bases and J by 7 bases, 14 bases remained unmatched.

The chain recombines TRBV6-2 or TRBV6-3 with TRBJ1-1; 8 bases match TRBD1. The CDR3 runs to 17 residues. The germline CDR1 and CDR2 sequences are MNHEY and SVGEGT. V gave up 0 bases and J gave up 0 bases; unmatched junction bases: 6. Here the CDR3 reads CASSYSGQGLMNTEAFF. The CDR3 nucleotides read TGTGCCAGCAGTTACTCCGGACAGGGCTTGATGAACACTGAAGCTTTCTTT.

The chain recombines TRBV28 with TRBJ2-1; D possibly corresponds to TRBD2 (6 bases). The germline gives CDR1 MDHEN, CDR2 SYDVKM. V was cut by 5 bases and J by 0 bases, with 17 bases left in between. This CDR3 comprises 17 residues. Here the CDR3 DNA reads TGTGCCAGCAGTCGGGCAACTACGGGAGCCTCCTACAATGAGCAGTTCTTC. This gives the protein CASSRATTGASYNEQFF.

This clone was counted only a few times. This chain links TRBV6-2 or TRBV6-3 with TRBJ1-5; 7 bases fit TRBD1. Germline trimming cut 4 bases from V and 7 bases from J; bases unmatched to any gene: 13. Germline values: CDR1 MNHEY, CDR2 SVGEGT. The CDR3 contains 16 residues. CDR3 sequence reads: CASSSTRQGGRQPQHF. DNA for the CDR3: TGTGCCAGCAGTTCCACTAGACAGGGTGGGCGGCAGCCCCAGCATTTT.

The chain carries TRBV7-2 and TRBJ1-2; D may be TRBD1 (5 bases). V dropped 3 bases and J dropped 5 bases, with 10 bases sitting between them. The length of the CDR3 is 13 residues. Germline V CDR1 and CDR2: SGHTA, FQGNSA. Here the CDR3 DNA reads TGTGCCAGCAGCTTGGCAGGGACTTATGGCTACACCTTC. This sequence encodes CASSLAGTYGYTF.

The genes are TRBV9 and TRBJ1-2; D is perhaps TRBD1 (6 bases). The CDR3 contains 14 residues. CDR1 is SGDLS, CDR2 YYNGEE, per germline. Between the trimmed V and J ends, which lost 0 bases and 4 bases, there was a span of 10 bases. CDR3 sequence: CASSVAIGGYGYTF. The CDR3 region has the DNA TGTGCCAGCAGCGTAGCTATAGGGGGCTATGGCTACACCTTC.

The CDR3 DNA sequence: TGTGCCAGCATCCCCCAGGGGTACAATGAGCAGTTCTTC. It codes for CASIPQGYNEQFF. The V gene is TRBV6-6, the J gene TRBJ2-1; possible D gene TRBD1, 6 bases. V dropped 7 bases and J dropped 4 bases, with 11 bases sitting between them. The CDR3 is made up of 13 amino acids. Looked up from germline, CDR1 is MNHNY and CDR2 is SVGAGI (reference sequence).

The chain uses TRBV7-2 and TRBJ2-7; 7 bases line up with TRBD1. The junction had 9 bases not matched to a gene; V was cut back by 5 bases and J by 2 bases. The CDR3 extends over 15 amino acids. From germline, CDR1 is SGHTA and CDR2 FQGNSA. The CDR3 region is CASSEPGQSPYEQYF. In DNA form, the CDR3 reads TGTGCCAGCAGCGAGCCGGGACAGAGCCCCTACGAGCAGTACTTC.

The genes are TRBV19 and TRBJ1-4, with a possible D match to TRBD1 (6 bases). This CDR3 comprises 17 residues. V was pared by 2 bases and J by 7 bases, with 20 bases between. Germline V gene data show CDR1 as LNHDA and CDR2 as SQIVND (reference sequence). This CDR3 reads CASSILPRTGMGEKLFF. The CDR3 DNA reads TGTGCCAGTAGTATACTTCCCCGAACAGGGATGGGTGAAAAACTGTTTTTT.

This chain connects TRBV5-1 to TRBJ2-5; D unclear. V was shortened by 2 bases and J by 2 bases, with 10 bases between the two germline ends. Germline CDR1 and CDR2: SGHRS and YFSETQ. The CDR3 consists of 14 residues. The DNA of the CDR3 is TGCGCCAGCAGCTTTCAGGCAGCACAAGAGACCCAGTACTTC. Its translation: CASSFQAAQETQYF.

This chain links TRBV29-1 with TRBJ1-1, with 9 positions matching TRBD1. V lost 7 bases and J lost 8; bases outside the gene matches: 11. Germline values: CDR1 SQVTM, CDR2 ANQGSEA. This CDR3 is built from 13 residues. The CDR3 sequence is CSGTRDRVSEAFF. DNA of the CDR3: TGCAGCGGTACCCGGGACAGGGTTTCAGAAGCTTTCTTT.

This chain links TRBV10-3 with TRBJ1-6, with 8 bases matching TRBD1. The ends lost 4 bases at V and 7 bases at J; junction bases unmatched: 6. Germline assignment: CDR1 ENHRY and CDR2 SYGVKD. The CDR3 consists of 15 residues. The CDR3 coding sequence is TGTGCCATCAGTGGCTCGGGACAGGCGAATTCACCCCTCCACTTT. Amino acids: CAISGSGQANSPLHF.

V usage is TRBV28 and J usage is TRBJ2-7; 10 positions agree with TRBD1. V shed 3 bases, J shed 4 bases, and the junction held 3 bases outside the gene matches. Germline V gene lookup returns CDR1 MDHEN and CDR2 SYDVKM. This CDR3 spans 14 amino acids. The CDR3 sequence: CASSLTGGRYEQYF. In DNA, the CDR3 is TGTGCCAGCAGTTTGACAGGGGGCAGGTACGAGCAGTACTTC. Full variable domain (outside the CDR3, taken from reference TRBV28 and TRBJ2-7): DVKVTQSSRYLVKRTGEKVFLECVQDMDHENMFWYRQDPGLGLRLIYFSYDVKMKEKGDIPEGYSVSREKKERFSLILESASTNQTSMYLCASSLTGGRYEQYFGPGTRLTVT.